This TCR beta chain was sequenced during a study of cytomegalovirus exposure and HLA in healthy donors. Of note for this clone: Antigen: not known.

PCR used 60 Vbeta primers and 13 Jbeta primers. The repertoire was sequenced with immunoSEQ multiplex PCR; TCRdb's copy has only in-frame clones and lacks some. The sample holds 180,000 or so clones, around four fifths seen once. General observations from the study: Based on reports, TCR beta sequences accurately predicted HLA-A and HLA-B alleles for most subjects. The authors considered a cluster of highly shared sequence variants likely to be a sequencing artifact.

The CDR3 is made up of 17 amino acids. The chain couples TRBV21-1 to TRBJ2-3; the table's D gene call, TRBD2, was not cross checked with the DNA. TRBV21-1 is tagged as a pseudogene. The sequenced sample consisted of PBMCs. The sequence was obtained from a female donor in good health and CMV-seronegative. The chain's CDR3 is CASSKGETSGNTDTQYF. The CDR3 DNA reads TGTGCCAGCAGCAAAGGGGAGACTAGCGGGAACACAGATACGCAGTATTTT.